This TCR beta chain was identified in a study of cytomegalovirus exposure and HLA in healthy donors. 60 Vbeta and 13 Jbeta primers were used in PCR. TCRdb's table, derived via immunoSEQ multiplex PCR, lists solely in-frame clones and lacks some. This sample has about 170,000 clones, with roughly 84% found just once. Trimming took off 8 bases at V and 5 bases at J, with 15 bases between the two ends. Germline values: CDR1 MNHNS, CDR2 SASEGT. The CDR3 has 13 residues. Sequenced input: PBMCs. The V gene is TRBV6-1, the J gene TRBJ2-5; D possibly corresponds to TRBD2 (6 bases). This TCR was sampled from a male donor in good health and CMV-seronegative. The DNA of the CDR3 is TGTGCCAGCCTGCGTGGCGGGGTCGAGACCCAGTACTTC. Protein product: CASLRGGVETQYF.